Given below is one T cell receptor beta chain in context. The target antigen is unknown. This CDR3 is built from 15 residues. Germline values: CDR1 MNHNY, CDR2 SVGAGI (reference sequence). The V segment lost 5 bases and the J segment 9 bases; nucleotides outside the gene matches: 13. The sample originates from a study of T cell repertoires in cytomegalovirus infection. Study background: Carrying CMV and the relevant HLA type showed in public TCR beta signatures.

Study outcomes and limitations: Of the TCR beta families, the public ones yielded a cumulative frequency that identified carriers of CMV plus the relevant HLA. Dominating the ex vivo response were TCR beta clonotypes that were CMV-specific and HLA-C-restricted.

TCRdb ran MiXCR on the reads and lists one entry per CDR3 protein. The table includes about 360,000 distinct CDR3 sequences, 15% to 20% detected once. The J gene is TRBJ2-1, the V gene TRBV6-6, with 7 bases that match TRBD2. Sequencing input: PBMCs. This TCR came from a human donor in good health (CMV status not recorded). Some clones in this sample may be carry-over from other donors' samples. CDR3 DNA: TGTGCCAGCAGTCCTTCTAGCGGTAGATGGAGTGAGCAGTTCTTC. This gives the protein CASSPSSGRWSEQFF.